One T cell receptor beta chain is described in this entry. Its antigen is undetermined. This sample stems from a study of cytomegalovirus exposure and HLA in healthy donors. General study points: In the roughly 130 validation repertoires, a later analysis found that first-cohort TCR clusters tended to co-occur.

The CDR3 contains 13 residues. After removal of 3 bases from V and 4 bases from J, the junction contained 3 bases not matched to a gene. Germline CDR1 SGHRS, CDR2 YFSETQ. Generated by immunoSEQ multiplex PCR, the TCRdb table keeps only in-frame clones and is missing some. The sample consists of 120,000 or so clones, approximately 88% of them appearing once. V usage is TRBV5-1 and J usage is TRBJ2-7, with 8 nucleotides matching TRBD2. The sample was PBMCs. The sequence derives from a woman in her twenties or thirties in good health and CMV-seropositive. CDR3 sequence reads: CASSYTSGYEQYF. The CDR3 DNA is TGCGCCAGCAGCTATACTAGCGGATACGAGCAGTACTTC. Based on the CDR3 plus reference TRBV5-1 and TRBJ2-7, the full variable domain is KAGVTQTPRYLIKTRGQQVTLSCSPISGHRSVSWYQQTPGQGLQFLFEYFSETQRNKGNFPGRFSGRQFSNSRSEMNVSTLELGDSALYLCASSYTSGYEQYFGPGTRLTVT.